This T cell receptor beta chain was obtained from a study of CD8+CD57+ T cells in acquired aplastic anemia. Per germline, CDR1 SNHLY and CDR2 FYNNEI. Trimming left V 0 bases short and J 6 bases short, with 14 bases between. The CDR3 length is 15 residues. By flow cytometry, patients selected for sequencing had shown an expansion of CD8+CD57+ cells. Regarding the study as a whole: Simpson's diversity of CD8+ cells was not significantly different in patients compared with controls. Patients and controls turned out to have roughly 30 CD8+ CDR3 sequences in common.

Concerning this clonotype: Its antigen is still unknown.

CDR3 and TCR beta VDJ profiling relied on a genomic DNA template. TCRdb analysed the reads with MiXCR anew, one entry per CDR3 protein. The sample carries about 190,000 distinct CDR3 sequences, nearly 50% recorded once. The sequence came from a human donor with aplastic anemia. The material sequenced was sorted CD4+, CD8+, or CD8+CD57+ T cells (not recorded which) from PBMCs. The chain couples TRBV2 to TRBJ2-5, with a possible D match to TRBD2 (5 bases). Written as DNA, the CDR3 is TGTGCCAGCAGTGAAGCGTTACTAGGCCCAAAGACCCAGTACTTC. Amino acid sequence: CASSEALLGPKTQYF.